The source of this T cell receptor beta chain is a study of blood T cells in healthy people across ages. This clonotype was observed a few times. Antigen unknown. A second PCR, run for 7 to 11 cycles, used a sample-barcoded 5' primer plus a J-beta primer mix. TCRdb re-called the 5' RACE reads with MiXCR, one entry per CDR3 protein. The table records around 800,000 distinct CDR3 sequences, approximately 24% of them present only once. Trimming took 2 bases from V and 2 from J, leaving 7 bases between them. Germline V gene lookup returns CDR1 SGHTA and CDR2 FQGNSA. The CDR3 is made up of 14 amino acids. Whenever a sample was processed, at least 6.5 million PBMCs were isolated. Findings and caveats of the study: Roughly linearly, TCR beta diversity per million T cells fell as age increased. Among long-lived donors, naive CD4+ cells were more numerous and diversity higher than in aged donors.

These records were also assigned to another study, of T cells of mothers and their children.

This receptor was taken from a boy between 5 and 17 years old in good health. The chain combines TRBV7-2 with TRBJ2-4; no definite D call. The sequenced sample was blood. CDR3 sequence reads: CASSLWAPKNIQYF. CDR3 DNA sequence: TGTGCCAGCAGCTTATGGGCACCCAAAAACATTCAGTACTTC.